This is a list of T cell receptor beta chains from one sample in a study of cytomegalovirus exposure and HLA in healthy donors. Clones were read by immunoSEQ multiplex PCR, and TCRdb kept only the in-frame ones, dropping some. The table lists approximately 220,000 clones, 75% to 80% of them singletons, with around 1.9% in the top ten. Material: PBMCs. The receptors stem from a male donor in good health and CMV-seronegative. Each CDR3 is given without its conserved first and last residue. The order of the fields is V gene, D gene, CDR3 protein. D genes are given only for firm matches.

TRBV7-6 . ASSQTGNTEAF
TRBV2 TRBD2 ASRAGGPGEQY
TRBV28 TRBD1 ASSYRGGQPQH
TRBV7-9 . ASPPSRGARPTNTGELF
TRBV2 . ASTVSGTPGNTIY
TRBV9 TRBD1 ASSFPTGGAPGANVLT
TRBV30 . AWSGGRYGYT
TRBV7-2 TRBD1 ASSPRDRDTDTQY
TRBV11-1 TRBD1 ASSSDRALSTDTQY
TRBV28 . ASRTSLRDKYSNQPQH
TRBV27 TRBD1 ASHRQGAGEKLF
TRBV29-1 TRBD1 SATPIQTGGEQY
TRBV27 TRBD1 ASSGQGASYEQY
TRBV19 . ASSITTTYEQY
TRBV6-5 TRBD1 ASSHPQTGLYEQY
TRBV6-9 TRBD1 ASRPGGDGYT
TRBV9 . ASSSGGTEAF
TRBV7-9 . ASSLSRDNQPQH
TRBV10-3 . AIRDPGLQDSGNTIY
TRBV5-6 TRBD1 ASSQDRDDQPQH
TRBV5-4 TRBD1 ASRTGGQDLGYT
TRBV13 . ASSPGVAGASDEQF
TRBV6-4 TRBD1 ASRTGPNTGELF
TRBV6-4 TRBD2 ASSVSGGTDTQY
TRBV7-9 TRBD1 SSSFTGVLRETQY
TRBV6-1 TRBD1 ASSRAGTANTEAF
TRBV5-1 . ASSPGGGEGTEAF
TRBV6-6 . ASSPRGFEEKLF
TRBV7-2 . ASSLAGRTLRRTVNTGELF
TRBV4-3 TRBD2 ASSQQSGVSTDTQY
TRBV9 TRBD2 ASTPSGRAGLEQF
TRBV5-6 TRBD2 ASSLEMGKRGFHEQY
TRBV19 TRBD1 ASSATLWDRGIYEQY
TRBV29-1 . SVEGAQQETQY
TRBV27 TRBD1 ASSGKLDSRDRAHEQY
TRBV7-8 . ASITTGLDEQF
TRBV9 TRBD2 ASSPGLAGGEAKNIQY
TRBV6-1 . ASSEGQRNIQY
TRBV27 TRBD1 ASSPTDRGYEQY
TRBV7-9 . ASSWLVYNEQF
TRBV30 TRBD1 AWDQGDEQF
TRBV19 . ASSIDRGSGELF
TRBV18 . ASSPLTPNTEAF
TRBV5-1 TRBD2 ASSGGLGGEYQETQY